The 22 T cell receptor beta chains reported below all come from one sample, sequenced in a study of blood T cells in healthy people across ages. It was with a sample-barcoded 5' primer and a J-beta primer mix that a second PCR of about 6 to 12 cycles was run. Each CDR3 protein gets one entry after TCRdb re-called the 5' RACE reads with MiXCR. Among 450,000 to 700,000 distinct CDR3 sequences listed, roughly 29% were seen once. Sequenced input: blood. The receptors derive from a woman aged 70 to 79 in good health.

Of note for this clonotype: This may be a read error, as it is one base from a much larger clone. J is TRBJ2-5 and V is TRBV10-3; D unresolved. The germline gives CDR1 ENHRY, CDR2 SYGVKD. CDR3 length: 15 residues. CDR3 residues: CATSESGSEFRTQYF. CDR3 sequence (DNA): TGTGCCACCAGTGAGTCGGGCTCTGAGTTCAGGACCCAGTACTTC.

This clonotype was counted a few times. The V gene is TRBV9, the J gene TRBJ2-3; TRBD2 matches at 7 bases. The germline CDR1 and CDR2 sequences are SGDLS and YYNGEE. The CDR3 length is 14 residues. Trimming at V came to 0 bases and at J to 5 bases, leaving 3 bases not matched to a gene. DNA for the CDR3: TGTGCCAGCAGCGTAGCGGGGGGTCGAGATACGCAGTATTTT. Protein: CASSVAGGRDTQYF.

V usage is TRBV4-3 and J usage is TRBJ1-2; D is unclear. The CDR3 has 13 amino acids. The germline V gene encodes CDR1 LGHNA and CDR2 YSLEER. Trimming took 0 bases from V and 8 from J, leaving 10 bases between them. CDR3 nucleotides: TGCGCCAGCAGCCAAGATCGGAGGAAGGGCTACACCTTC. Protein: CASSQDRRKGYTF.

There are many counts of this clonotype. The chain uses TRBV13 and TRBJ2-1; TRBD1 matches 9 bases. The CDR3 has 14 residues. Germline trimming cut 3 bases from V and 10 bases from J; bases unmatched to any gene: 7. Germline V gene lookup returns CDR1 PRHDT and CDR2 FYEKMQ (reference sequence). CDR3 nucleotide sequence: TGTGCCAGCAGCTTGGGGGACAGGGTGGGGGAGCAGTTCTTC. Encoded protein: CASSLGDRVGEQFF.

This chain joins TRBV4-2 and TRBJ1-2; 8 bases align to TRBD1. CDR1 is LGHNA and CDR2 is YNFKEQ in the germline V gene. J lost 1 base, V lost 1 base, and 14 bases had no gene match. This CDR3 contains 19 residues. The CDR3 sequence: CASSQGGTGGSPNNYGYTF. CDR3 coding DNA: TGTGCCAGCAGCCAAGGAGGGACAGGAGGGAGCCCTAATAACTATGGCTACACCTTC.

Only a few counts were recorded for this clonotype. CDR3 in amino acids: CATTVAGDSYNEQFF. The CDR3 DNA reads as TGTGCTACCACGGTAGCGGGGGACTCCTACAATGAGCAGTTCTTC. This chain links TRBV2 with TRBJ2-1; 9 bases are a match to TRBD2. The germline gives CDR1 SNHLY, CDR2 FYNNEI. This CDR3 is built from 15 residues. Combining the CDR3 with reference TRBV2 and TRBJ2-1 gives the whole variable domain EPEVTQTPSHQVTQMGQEVILRCVPISNHLYFYWYRQILGQKVEFLVSFYNNEISEKSEIFDDQFSVERPDGSNFTLKIRSTKLEDSAMYFCATTVAGDSYNEQFFGPGTRLTVL.

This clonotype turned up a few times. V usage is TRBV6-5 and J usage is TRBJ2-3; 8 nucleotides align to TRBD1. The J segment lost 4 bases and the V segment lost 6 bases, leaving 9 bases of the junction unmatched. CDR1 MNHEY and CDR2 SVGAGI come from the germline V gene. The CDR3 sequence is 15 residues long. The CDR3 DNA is TGTGCCAGCAGAAAACAGGGGGTAGGGGCAGATACGCAGTATTTT. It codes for CASRKQGVGADTQYF.

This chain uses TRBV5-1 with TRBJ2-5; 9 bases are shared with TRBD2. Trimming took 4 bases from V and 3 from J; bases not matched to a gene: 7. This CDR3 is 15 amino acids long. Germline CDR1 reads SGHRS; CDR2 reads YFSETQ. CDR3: CASSPQRGDKETQYF. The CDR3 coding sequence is TGCGCCAGCAGCCCCCAGCGGGGGGACAAAGAGACCCAGTACTTC.

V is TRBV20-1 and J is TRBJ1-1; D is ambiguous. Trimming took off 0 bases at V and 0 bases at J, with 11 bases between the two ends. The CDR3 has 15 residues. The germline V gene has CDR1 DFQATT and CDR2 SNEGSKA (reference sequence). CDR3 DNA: TGCAGTGCTAGAGATCTCGAGGCTATGAACACTGAAGCTTTCTTT. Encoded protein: CSARDLEAMNTEAFF.

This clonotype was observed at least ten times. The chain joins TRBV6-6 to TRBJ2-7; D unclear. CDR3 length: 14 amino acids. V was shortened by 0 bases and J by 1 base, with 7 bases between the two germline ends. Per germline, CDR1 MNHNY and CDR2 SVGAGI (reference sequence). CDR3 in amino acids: CASSYSILSYEQYF. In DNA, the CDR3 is TGTGCCAGCAGTTACTCTATCCTGTCCTACGAGCAGTACTTC.

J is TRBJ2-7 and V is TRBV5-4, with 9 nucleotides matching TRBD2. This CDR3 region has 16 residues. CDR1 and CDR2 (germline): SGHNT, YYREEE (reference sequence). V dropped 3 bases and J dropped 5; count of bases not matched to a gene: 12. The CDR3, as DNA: TGTGCCAGCAGCTCCAAAGCGGGGGGCCCTCTGGACGAGCAGTACTTC. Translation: CASSSKAGGPLDEQYF.

The chain's CDR3 is CASSLGQGARNTIYF. Written as DNA, the CDR3 is TGTGCCAGCAGTTTGGGACAGGGGGCGCGGAACACCATATATTTT. V is TRBV12-3 or TRBV12-4 and J is TRBJ1-3; 12 positions agree with TRBD1. The CDR3 sequence is 15 residues long. V lost 3 bases to trimming and J lost 7 bases; unmatched junction nucleotides: 4.

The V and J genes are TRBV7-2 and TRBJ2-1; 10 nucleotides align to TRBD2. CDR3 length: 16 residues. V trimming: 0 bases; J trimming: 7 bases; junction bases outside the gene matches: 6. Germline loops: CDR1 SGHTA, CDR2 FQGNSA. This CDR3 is CASSLAPAGGQNEQFF. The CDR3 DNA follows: TGTGCCAGCAGCTTAGCTCCAGCGGGGGGGCAGAATGAGCAGTTCTTC.

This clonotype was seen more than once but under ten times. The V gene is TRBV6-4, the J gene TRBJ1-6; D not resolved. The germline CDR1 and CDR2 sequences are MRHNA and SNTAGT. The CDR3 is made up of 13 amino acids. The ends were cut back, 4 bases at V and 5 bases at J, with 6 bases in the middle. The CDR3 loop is CASSAQNNSPLHF. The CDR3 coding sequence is TGTGCCAGCAGTGCGCAGAATAATTCACCCCTCCACTTT.

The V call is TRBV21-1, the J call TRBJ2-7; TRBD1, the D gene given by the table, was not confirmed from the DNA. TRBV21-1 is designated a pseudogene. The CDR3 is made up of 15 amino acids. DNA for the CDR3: TGTGCCAGCAGCAATGGAACAGCAGGGTCCTACGAGCAGTACTTC. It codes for CASSNGTAGSYEQYF.

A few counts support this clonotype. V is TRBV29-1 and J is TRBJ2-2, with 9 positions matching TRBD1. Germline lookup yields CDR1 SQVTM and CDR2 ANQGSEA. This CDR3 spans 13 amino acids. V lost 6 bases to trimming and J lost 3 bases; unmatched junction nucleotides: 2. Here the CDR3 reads CSVTGGDTGELFF. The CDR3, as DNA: TGCAGCGTAACAGGGGGCGACACCGGGGAGCTGTTTTTT.

This CDR3 is CSVAAGVTQPQHF. For the CDR3, the DNA is TGCAGCGTTGCGGCAGGGGTGACTCAGCCCCAGCATTTT. The J gene is TRBJ1-5, the V gene TRBV29-1; weak D call: TRBD1 (6 bases). This CDR3 is 13 amino acids long. Trimming removed 4 bases from V and 6 bases from J, with 13 bases in between. Germline loops: CDR1 SQVTM, CDR2 ANQGSEA.

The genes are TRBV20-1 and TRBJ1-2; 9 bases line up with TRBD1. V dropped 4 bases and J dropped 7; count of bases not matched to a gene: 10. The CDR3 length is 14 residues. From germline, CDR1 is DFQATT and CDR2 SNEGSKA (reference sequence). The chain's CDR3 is CSATDPGQGTGYTF. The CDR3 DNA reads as TGCAGTGCTACGGATCCGGGACAGGGAACTGGCTACACCTTC.

The CDR3 reads CASSQELWWGRTYEQYF. The CDR3 DNA sequence: TGCGCCAGCAGCCAAGAGCTTTGGTGGGGGAGGACCTACGAGCAGTACTTC. The chain combines TRBV4-3 with TRBJ2-7, with D maybe TRBD2 (6 bases). Trimming took 0 bases from V and 2 from J, leaving 17 bases between them. The CDR3 contains 17 residues. Germline V gene lookup returns CDR1 LGHNA and CDR2 YSLEER.

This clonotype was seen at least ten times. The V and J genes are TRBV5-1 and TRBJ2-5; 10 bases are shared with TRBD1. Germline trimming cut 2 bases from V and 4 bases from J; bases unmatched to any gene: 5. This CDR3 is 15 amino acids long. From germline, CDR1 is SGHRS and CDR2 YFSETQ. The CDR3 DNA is TGCGCCAGCAGCTTAGGGGACAGGGGAGGAGAGACCCAGTACTTC. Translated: CASSLGDRGGETQYF.

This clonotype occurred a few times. CDR3 residues: CASLGTRGTDTQYF. CDR3 nucleotides: TGTGCCAGCCTCGGGACTAGGGGCACAGATACGCAGTATTTT. J is TRBJ2-3 and V is TRBV12-3 or TRBV12-4, with TRBD2 identical over 8 bases. The V gene end was trimmed by 8 bases and the J gene end by 1 base; junction bases not matched to a gene: 5. The CDR3 has 14 amino acids.

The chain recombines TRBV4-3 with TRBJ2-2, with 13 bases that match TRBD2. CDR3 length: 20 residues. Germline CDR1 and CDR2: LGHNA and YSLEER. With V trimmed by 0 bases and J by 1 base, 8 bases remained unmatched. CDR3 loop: CASSQETGTSGDWNTGELFF. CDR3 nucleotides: TGCGCCAGCAGCCAAGAGACCGGGACTAGCGGGGATTGGAACACCGGGGAGCTGTTTTTT.